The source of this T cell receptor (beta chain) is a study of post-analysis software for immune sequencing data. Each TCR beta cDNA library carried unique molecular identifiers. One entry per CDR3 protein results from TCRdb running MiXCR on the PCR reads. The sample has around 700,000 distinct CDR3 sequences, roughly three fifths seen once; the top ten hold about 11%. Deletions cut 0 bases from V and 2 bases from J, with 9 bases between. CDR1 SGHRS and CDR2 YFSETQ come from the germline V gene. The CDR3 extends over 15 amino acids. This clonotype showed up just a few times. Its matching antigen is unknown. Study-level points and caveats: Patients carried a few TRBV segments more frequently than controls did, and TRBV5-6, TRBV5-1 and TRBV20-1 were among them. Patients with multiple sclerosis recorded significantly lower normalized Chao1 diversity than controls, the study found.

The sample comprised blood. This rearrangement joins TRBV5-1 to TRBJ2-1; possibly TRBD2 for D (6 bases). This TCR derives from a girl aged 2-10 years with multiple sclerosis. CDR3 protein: CASSLVADPYNEQFF. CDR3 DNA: TGCGCCAGCAGCTTGGTAGCGGACCCCTACAATGAGCAGTTCTTC. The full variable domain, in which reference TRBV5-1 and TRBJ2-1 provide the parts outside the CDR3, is KAGVTQTPRYLIKTRGQQVTLSCSPISGHRSVSWYQQTPGQGLQFLFEYFSETQRNKGNFPGRFSGRQFSNSRSEMNVSTLELGDSALYLCASSLVADPYNEQFFGPGTRLTVL.